Listed below are T cell receptor beta chains from one sample, sequenced in a study of blood T cell repertoires in COVID-19. Method: immunoSEQ multiplex PCR; TCRdb's copy keeps in-frame clones and lacks some. The sample holds about 240,000 clones, 83% seen once. Material: PBMCs or T cells enriched from blood (not recorded which). The receptors were gathered from a woman between 40 and 50 years old who had been exposed to COVID-19. CDR3s include the opening cysteine and the closing phenylalanine or tryptophan.

>TRBV19|13
CASSPTGETEAFF
>TRBV7-2|14
CASSSGQGALEQYF
>TRBV3-1/TRBV3-2|17
CASSQGQGSLGYTEAFF
>TRBV4-1|15
CASSPREQGLYGYTF
>TRBV9|17
CASSAETGARSGNTIYF
>TRBV7-2|17
CASSLAPNGGVTDTQYF
>TRBV19|13
CALGAGGTDTQYF
>TRBV11-2|13
CASSFGQGGEQYF
>TRBV9|14
CASSTGTEYEKLFF
>TRBV29-1|13
CSVDTDTPDTQYF
>TRBV6-5|14
CASSRDFRSYEQYF
>TRBV29-1|12
CSVDSGTYEQYF
>TRBV19|15
CASSNDSKSYNEQFF
>TRBV5-1|18
CASSPGRGLNLPNTEAFF
>TRBV16|15
CASSHRASANTEAFF
>TRBV5-6|15
CASSPWGTTNEKLFF
>TRBV5-1|14
CASSLATDNTEAFF
>TRBV2|15
CASSEVGVALYEQYF
>TRBV3-1/TRBV3-2|15
CASSLKGQPYEKLFF
>TRBV5-1|16
CASSPGNRVPQETQYF
>TRBV29-1|13
CSVAGTSRDEQYF
>TRBV28|11
CASSFRRGYTF
>TRBV4-1|15
CASSSGVGREGRLFF
>TRBV12-3/TRBV12-4|13
CASSWAQDQPQHF
>TRBV4-1|15
CASSQQPGQPFEAFF
>TRBV18|15
CASSRSGGGGNEQFF
>TRBV10-3|15
CAISESAGYDGEQYF
>TRBV6-1|15
CASSERLGTLGGYTF
>TRBV18|12
CASTSGNQPQHF
>TRBV6-1|15
CASSERQGMNTEAFF
>TRBV7-9|15
CASSLGDRGRYEAFF
>TRBV5-6|12
CASSLSRETQYF
>TRBV6-5|15
CASIEADRGVQPQHF
>TRBV6-4|15
CASSDPGPQGNEQFF
>TRBV30|13
CAIDRVGYTEAFF
>TRBV2|15
CASSESGTGGEKLFF
>TRBV27|15
CASSPSGGASGTQYF
>TRBV3-1/TRBV3-2|15
CASTPGSSSNTEAFF
>TRBV6-2/TRBV6-3|17
CASSRITSGVPGGEQFF
>TRBV5-4|13
CASSGQGTDTQYF
>TRBV5-1|17
CASSPIAGDPSTDTQYF
>TRBV5-1|16
CASSFPGPANTGELFF
>TRBV7-2|13
CASSLGQGEKLFF
>TRBV28|15
CASSSSTGSRQKLFF
>TRBV28|14
CASSPRVGNTEAFF
>TRBV20-1|11
CSATRGGKLFF
>TRBV5-1|15
CASSLEGGPGNTIYF
>TRBV12-5|11
CASGPPTTQYF
>TRBV30|14
CAWSVEWGRGEQYF
>TRBV7-2|16
CASSLVGQGRGNEQFF
>TRBV11-1|16
CASSPGQGTTNEKLFF
>TRBV3-1/TRBV3-2|14
CASSQEWQVGKLFF
>TRBV2|14
CASLRRDRGYEQYF
>TRBV19|13
CASSGRGNNEQFF
>TRBV11-2|15
CASSKGTGGVTEAFF
>TRBV7-6|15
CASSSSLAGYETQYF
>TRBV7-2|14
CASSRGLYNTEAFF
>TRBV12-3/TRBV12-4|13
CASSLNGPLGYTF
>TRBV5-6|17
CASSLVAGQGGGNTIYF